Listed below are T cell receptor beta chains from one sample, sequenced in a study of response to subunit inactivated influenza vaccine. A single record per CDR3 protein comes from TCRdb applying MiXCR to the RT-PCR reads. The table shows over 300,000 distinct CDR3 sequences, with 21% occurring only once. This sample comprised PBMCs from blood, obtained less than 22 months after vaccination. All receptors derive from a man aged 45-69 years who received an inactivated influenza vaccine. CDR3s include the opening cysteine and the closing phenylalanine or tryptophan. Each record gives: D gene, clone size, V gene, CDR3 length, J gene, CDR3 protein, CDR3 DNA. A D gene is named only where the DNA matches it firmly. Only part of the rows carry a size: once, few, many, or a class if the clone is expanded.

.,.,TRBV27,12,TRBJ1-2,CASRASTYGYTF,TGTGCCAGCAGAGCGAGTACCTATGGCTACACCTTC
.,many,TRBV4-1,16,TRBJ1-3,CASSQGRSWTGNTIYF,TGCGCCAGCAGCCAAGGACGTAGTTGGACTGGAAACACCATATATTTT
TRBD2,.,TRBV3-1,12,TRBJ2-4,CASSQGGNIQYF,TGTGCCAGCAGCCAGGGAGGGAACATTCAGTACTTC
TRBD1,.,TRBV5-1,14,TRBJ2-3,CASSPGQAGDTQYF,TGCGCCAGCAGCCCGGGACAGGCGGGAGATACGCAGTATTTT
.,.,TRBV20-1,16,TRBJ1-4,CSARDHLIGSNEKLFF,TGCAGTGCTAGAGATCACTTAATAGGAAGTAATGAAAAACTGTTTTTT
.,.,TRBV6-1,14,TRBJ2-5,CASSTPGQGETQYF,TGTGCCAGCAGTACGCCGGGACAAGGAGAGACCCAGTACTTC
.,.,TRBV5-4,15,TRBJ2-2,CASSLVGDQAGELFF,TGTGCCAGCAGCTTGGTGGGGGACCAGGCCGGGGAGCTGTTTTTT
.,.,TRBV5-8,15,TRBJ2-7,CASSSLEGWSYEQYF,TGTGCCAGCAGTTCTCTAGAAGGCTGGAGCTACGAGCAGTACTTC
.,.,TRBV18,14,TRBJ1-5,CASSPGGGNRPQHF,TGTGCCAGCTCACCGGGAGGAGGCAATCGGCCCCAGCATTTT
.,.,TRBV20-1,14,TRBJ2-3,CSARGWASTDTQYF,TGCAGTGCTAGGGGGTGGGCTAGCACAGATACGCAGTATTTT
TRBD1,many,TRBV5-1,14,TRBJ1-1,CASSGGQGHAEAFF,TGCGCCAGCAGCGGGGGACAGGGGCACGCTGAAGCTTTCTTT
.,.,TRBV10-3,11,TRBJ2-5,CATGLGETQYF,TGTGCCACCGGCTTGGGAGAGACCCAGTACTTC
TRBD1,many,TRBV29-1,13,TRBJ1-4,CSVADRVGEKLFF,TGCAGCGTGGCAGACAGGGTTGGTGAAAAACTGTTTTTT
.,few,TRBV12-3/TRBV12-4,14,TRBJ2-1,CASSLRTHGGEQFF,TGTGCCAGCAGCCTAAGGACTCACGGTGGTGAGCAGTTCTTC
.,.,TRBV4-1,16,TRBJ1-2,CASSQDPRRINYGYTF,TGCGCCAGCAGCCAAGATCCTAGACGGATTAACTATGGCTACACCTTC
.,.,TRBV5-5,15,TRBJ1-6,CASSFGDSENSPLHF,TGTGCCAGCAGCTTTGGTGACAGCGAAAATTCACCCCTCCACTTT
TRBD1,.,TRBV7-9,13,TRBJ1-2,CASSSDRDYGYTF,TGTGCCAGCAGCTCGGACAGGGACTATGGCTACACCTTC
.,.,TRBV5-1,16,TRBJ2-5,CASSLEPQGPQETQYF,TGCGCCAGCAGCTTGGAGCCACAGGGACCCCAAGAGACCCAGTACTTC
.,.,TRBV20-1,15,TRBJ2-3,CSALLSAGDTDTQYF,TGCAGTGCTCTCCTGTCGGCTGGAGACACAGATACGCAGTATTTT
TRBD2,.,TRBV5-1,16,TRBJ2-3,CASTQGSGSGTDTQYF,TGCGCCAGCACCCAGGGTAGCGGGAGTGGCACAGATACGCAGTATTTT
.,many,TRBV5-1,14,TRBJ1-1,CASSPGGMNTEAFF,TGCGCCAGCAGCCCGGGGGGAATGAACACTGAAGCTTTCTTT
.,many,TRBV10-3,14,TRBJ1-3,CAISEESSGNTIYF,TGTGCCATCAGTGAAGAGAGCTCTGGAAACACCATATATTTT
TRBD1,.,TRBV20-1,15,TRBJ1-2,CSARDSQGAFYGYTF,TGCAGTGCTAGAGATTCGCAGGGGGCGTTTTATGGCTACACCTTC
TRBD1,few,TRBV7-2,14,TRBJ1-3,CASRPTGAGNTIYF,TGTGCCAGCAGACCCACAGGGGCTGGAAACACCATATATTTT
.,few,TRBV28,16,TRBJ2-5,CAIQSPTGRFQETQYF,TGTGCCATTCAGTCCCCAACGGGGCGTTTCCAAGAGACCCAGTACTTC
.,.,TRBV20-1,10,TRBJ2-5,CSAEREAQYF,TGCAGTGCGGAGAGAGAGGCCCAGTACTTC
TRBD2,.,TRBV6-2/TRBV6-3,16,TRBJ2-2,CASSRRTSGSLGELFF,TGTGCCAGCAGCCGGAGGACTAGCGGGAGCCTGGGGGAGCTGTTTTTT
TRBD1,few,TRBV20-1,12,TRBJ1-2,CSPSTGGGGYTF,TGCAGTCCGTCGACAGGGGGAGGGGGCTACACCTTC
.,many,TRBV10-1,16,TRBJ1-1,CASSESKVRVVTEAFF,TGCGCCAGCAGTGAGTCGAAAGTCAGGGTTGTCACTGAAGCTTTCTTT
.,once,TRBV18,15,TRBJ2-3,CASSPPGWETDTQYF,TGTGCCAGCTCACCACCGGGGTGGGAGACAGATACGCAGTATTTT
.,once,TRBV20-1,16,TRBJ2-3,CSARDRHAPSTDTQYF,TGCAGTGCTAGAGATAGACACGCTCCTAGCACAGATACGCAGTATTTT
TRBD2,.,TRBV10-3,17,TRBJ2-1,CAISESVSGSSYNEQFF,TGTGCCATCAGTGAGTCTGTTAGCGGGAGCTCCTACAATGAGCAGTTCTTC
.,few,TRBV29-1,13,TRBJ2-1,CSARDGTYNEQFF,TGCAGCGCCAGGGACGGGACCTACAATGAGCAGTTCTTC
.,.,TRBV20-1,14,TRBJ2-7,CSAYDSRTSYEQYF,TGCAGTGCTTATGACAGCCGTACCTCCTACGAGCAGTACTTC
TRBD2,.,TRBV4-3,16,TRBJ2-3,CASSQFLAGVGDTQYF,TGCGCCAGCAGCCAATTTCTAGCGGGGGTGGGAGATACGCAGTATTTT
.,few,TRBV9,14,TRBJ1-6,CASSGGGPGSPLHF,TGTGCCAGCAGCGGGGGGGGGCCAGGATCACCCCTCCACTTT
TRBD2,few,TRBV29-1,11,TRBJ2-5,CSAGLVGTQYF,TGCAGCGCCGGACTAGTTGGGACCCAGTACTTC